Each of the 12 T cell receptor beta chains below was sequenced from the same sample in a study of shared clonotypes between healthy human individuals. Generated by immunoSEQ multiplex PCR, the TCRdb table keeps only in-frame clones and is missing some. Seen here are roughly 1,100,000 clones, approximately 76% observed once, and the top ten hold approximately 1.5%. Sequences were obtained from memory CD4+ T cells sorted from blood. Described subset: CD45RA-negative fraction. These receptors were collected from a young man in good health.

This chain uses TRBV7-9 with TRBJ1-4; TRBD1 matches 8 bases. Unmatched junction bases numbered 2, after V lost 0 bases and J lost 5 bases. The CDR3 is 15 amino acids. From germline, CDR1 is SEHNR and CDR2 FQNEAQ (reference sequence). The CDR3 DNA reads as TGTGCCAGCAGCTTAGCGGGACAGGACAATGAAAAACTGTTTTTT. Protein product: CASSLAGQDNEKLFF.

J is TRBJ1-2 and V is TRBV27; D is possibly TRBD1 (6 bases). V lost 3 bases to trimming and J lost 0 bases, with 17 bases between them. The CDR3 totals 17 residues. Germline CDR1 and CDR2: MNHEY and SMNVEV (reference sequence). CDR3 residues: CASSLTLEGHTNYGYTF. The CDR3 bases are TGTGCCAGCAGTTTGACGCTGGAGGGACACACTAACTATGGCTACACCTTC.

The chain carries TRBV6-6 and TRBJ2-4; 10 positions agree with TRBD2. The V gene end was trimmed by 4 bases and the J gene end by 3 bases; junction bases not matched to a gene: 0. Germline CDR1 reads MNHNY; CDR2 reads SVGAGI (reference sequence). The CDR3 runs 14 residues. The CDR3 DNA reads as TGTGCCAGCAGTTGGACTAGCGGCAAAAACATTCAGTACTTC. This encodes CASSWTSGKNIQYF.

CDR3 bases: TGTGCCAGCAGGCAAGACCAAGAGACCCAGTACTTC. This translates into CASRQDQETQYF. The J gene is TRBJ2-5, the V gene TRBV5-4; D ambiguous. This CDR3 has 12 amino acids. V dropped 5 bases and J dropped 0 bases, with 5 bases sitting between them. Germline CDR1 and CDR2: SGHNT and YYREEE (reference sequence).

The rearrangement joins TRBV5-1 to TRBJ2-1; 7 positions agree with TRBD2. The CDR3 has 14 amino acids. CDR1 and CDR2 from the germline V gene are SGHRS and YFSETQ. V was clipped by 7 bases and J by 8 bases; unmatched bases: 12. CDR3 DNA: TGCGCCAGCTGGAGCGGGAACTGGTTAGATGAGCAGTTCTTC. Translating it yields CASWSGNWLDEQFF.

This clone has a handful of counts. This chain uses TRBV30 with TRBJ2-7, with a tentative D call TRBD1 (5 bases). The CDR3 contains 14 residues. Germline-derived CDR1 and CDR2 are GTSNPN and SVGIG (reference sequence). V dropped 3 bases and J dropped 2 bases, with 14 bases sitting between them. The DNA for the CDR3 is TGTGCCTGGAGGGGGCCGGGTCCAGCCTACGAGCAGTACTTC. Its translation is CAWRGPGPAYEQYF.

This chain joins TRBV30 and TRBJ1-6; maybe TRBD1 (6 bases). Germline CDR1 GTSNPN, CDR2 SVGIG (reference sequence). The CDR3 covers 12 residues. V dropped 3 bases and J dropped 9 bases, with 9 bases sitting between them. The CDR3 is CAWSRTVSPLHF. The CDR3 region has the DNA TGTGCCTGGAGCAGGACAGTTTCACCCCTCCACTTT.

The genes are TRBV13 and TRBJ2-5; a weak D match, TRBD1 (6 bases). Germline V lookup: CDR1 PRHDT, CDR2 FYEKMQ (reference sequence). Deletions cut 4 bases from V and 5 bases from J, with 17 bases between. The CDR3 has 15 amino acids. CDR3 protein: CASSSRGPGSETQYF. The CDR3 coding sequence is TGTGCCAGCAGCTCCAGGGGTCCGGGTTCGGAGACCCAGTACTTC.

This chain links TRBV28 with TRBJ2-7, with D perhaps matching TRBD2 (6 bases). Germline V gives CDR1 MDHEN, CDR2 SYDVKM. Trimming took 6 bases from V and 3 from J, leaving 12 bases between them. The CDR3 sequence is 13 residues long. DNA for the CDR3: TGTGCCAGCAGAGGGACTCCCCTCTACGAGCAGTACTTC. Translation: CASRGTPLYEQYF.

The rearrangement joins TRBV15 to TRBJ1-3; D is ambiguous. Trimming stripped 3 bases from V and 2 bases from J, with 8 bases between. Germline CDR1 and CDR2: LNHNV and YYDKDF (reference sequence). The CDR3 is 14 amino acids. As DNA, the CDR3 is TGTGCCACCAGCAGGGATATTGCTGGAAACACCATATATTTT. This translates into CATSRDIAGNTIYF.

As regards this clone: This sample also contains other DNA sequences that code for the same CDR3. For the CDR3, the DNA is TGTGCCAGCAGTGTAGGGGAAAACACTGAAGCTTTCTTT. Its protein is CASSVGENTEAFF. V is TRBV2 and J is TRBJ1-1; a possible D gene is TRBD1 (5 bases). Germline V gene sequence: CDR1 SNHLY, CDR2 FYNNEI. The CDR3 loop spans 13 amino acids. V dropped 4 bases and J dropped 2 bases, with 8 bases sitting between them.

CDR3 DNA sequence: TGTGCCAGTAGTATACCGGGACAGGGGGTCACTGAAGCTTTCTTT. Its translation is CASSIPGQGVTEAFF. This chain uses TRBV19 with TRBJ1-1, with 11 bases identical to TRBD1. This CDR3 region has 15 residues. Germline trimming cut 2 bases from V and 4 bases from J; bases unmatched to any gene: 3. CDR1 is LNHDA and CDR2 is SQIVND in the germline V gene (reference sequence).